A selection of T cell receptor beta chains follows, all from one sample in a study of blood T cell repertoires in COVID-19. Libraries were prepared by immunoSEQ multiplex PCR; TCRdb keeps only in-frame clonotypes and omits some of them. The table has about 93,000 clones, about nine tenths seen once. Sequenced material: peripheral blood. Receptor source: a man between 60 and 75 years old with COVID-19, enrolled during active disease. CDR3s leave out the opening cysteine and the closing phenylalanine or tryptophan.

TRBV19,ASSIAGTSGKAYEQY
TRBV7-2,ASSLSGFVDEQY
TRBV28,ASSSPGRRLTDTQY
TRBV5-1,ASSLTSGRAPEQF
TRBV5-1,ASSSAPSGEETQY
TRBV19,ASSTGTGWFGYT
TRBV19,ASSKPGDRPNQPQH
TRBV5-1,ASSAAGTSGSQDTGELF
TRBV30,AWSQDSEQY
TRBV19,ASSIAGGLNEQF
TRBV2,ASSVTDRLF
TRBV6-2/TRBV6-3,ASSYRLAGILAKNIQY
TRBV27,ASSFGSGTQTYNEQF
TRBV4-3,ASSKSGDGYT
TRBV28,ASTPTGEAGANVLT
TRBV7-9,ASSSGLAETDTQY
TRBV7-9,ASSLMSGYT
TRBV5-1,ASSLGPGGNNEQF
TRBV6-5,ASSRPTSVLNEQF
TRBV2,ASSEAVAGQGHAIQY
TRBV28,ASSDRGREKLF
TRBV6-6,ASSHLRQTNTEAF
TRBV30,AWSLSTEAF
TRBV10-3,AISDGTSGREQF
TRBV19,ASTGTGMSPLH
TRBV7-2,ASSLNGQGANTGELF
TRBV11-2,ASSQRQDEKQY
TRBV7-3,ASSLSSGIYNEQF
TRBV28,ASSPGTQVETQY
TRBV4-2,ASSPDRGAETQY
TRBV24-1,ATSEGPTTEKLF
TRBV7-9,ASSRLVNEQF
TRBV29-1,SVPGTSTDTQY
TRBV5-1,ASSWAPGTGSTIEQF
TRBV28,ASRGIAHGADTQY
TRBV2,ASSGEGNTEAF
TRBV4-3,ASSQEPPGAGGRDTQY
TRBV12-3/TRBV12-4,ASSLRVPNTIY
TRBV2,ASRGGSSYEQY
TRBV5-1,ASSSPGLASEQF
TRBV9,ASSPRTDFSGNTIY
TRBV4-1,ASSQTSGDLYEQY
TRBV6-5,ASRRTGGHQPQH
TRBV6-4,ASSGTGGSYNEQF
TRBV7-6,ASSPGTGFGQQY
TRBV2,ASSTLRTGGNEQF
TRBV4-2,ASSSRVSQPQH
TRBV19,ASSIFTSDGELF
TRBV7-6,ASSLVGAEEQY
TRBV5-1,ASSLTSGLDYNEQF
TRBV11-2,ASSFLLGSGRGDTGELF
TRBV19,ASSIGTGANTIY
TRBV28,ASSLTLAGGTGELF
TRBV6-4,ASSIKGNSPLH
TRBV6-2/TRBV6-3,ASSYLYGGVLYEQY
TRBV29-1,SVRREYGYT
TRBV11-3,ASSVGGPYGELF
TRBV30,AWTPDSYGYT